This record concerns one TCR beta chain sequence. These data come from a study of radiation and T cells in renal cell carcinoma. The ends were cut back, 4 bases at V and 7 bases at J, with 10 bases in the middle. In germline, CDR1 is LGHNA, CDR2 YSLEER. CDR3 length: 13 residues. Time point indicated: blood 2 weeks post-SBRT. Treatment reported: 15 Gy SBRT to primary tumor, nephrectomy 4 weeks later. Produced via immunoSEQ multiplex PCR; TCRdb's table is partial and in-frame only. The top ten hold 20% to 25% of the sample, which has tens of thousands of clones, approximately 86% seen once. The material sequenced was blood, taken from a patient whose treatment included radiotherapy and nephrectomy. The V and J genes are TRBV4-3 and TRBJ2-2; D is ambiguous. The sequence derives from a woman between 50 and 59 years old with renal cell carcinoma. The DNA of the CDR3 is TGCGCCAGCAGCCCTGCGGTTTTCGGGGAGCTGTTTTTT. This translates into CASSPAVFGELFF.